This T cell receptor beta chain is from a study of T cells in Graves' hyperthyroidism and ophthalmopathy (dated by TCRdb to the late 2010s). About the study as a whole: Peripheral blood samples were taken at initial diagnosis, before any treatment was given. To identify distinguishing TCR V-J signatures, a discovery cohort of about 100 patients was used, comprising 43 with Graves' ophthalmopathy and approximately 57 with stable Graves' hyperthyroidism. TCR Vbeta CDR3 sequencing of 120 to 150 peripheral blood samples (approximately 44 ophthalmopathy, some 75 hyperthyroidism and roughly 17 progressor patients) is reported in the paper. The 100 or so discovery patients were divided at random into training and test sets in a 7:3 ratio. Thyroid tissue and blood T-cell repertoires from several Graves' hyperthyroidism patients were also compared in the study. After sampling, hyperthyroidism patients received methimazole starting at 30 mg daily, and ophthalmopathy patients received high-dose intravenous methylprednisolone. An independent validation cohort of around 19 hyperthyroidism patients and approximately 15 patients who later progressed to ophthalmopathy tested prospective prediction of ophthalmopathy.

The table lists this clonotype with a count of one. The clone's antigen remains unknown. Qualities for individual bases were not recorded, and no much larger clone is one base off. Resting on one read, the evidence is weak. TCR beta CDR3 regions were amplified from RNA transcripts. The TCR CDR3 was subjected to a first round of RT-PCR using the HTBI primer set and the Qiagen OneStep RT-PCR kit. A second multiplex PCR round built the libraries, followed by size selection and purification. The libraries were sequenced on an Illumina HiSeq2000 using paired-end 100 bp reads. The original methods were these. SOAPnuke was used to process the raw data, with reads discarded if the reads contained adapters or uncalled bases, had a mean Phred below 15, or lacked an exact constant-primer or identifier match. COPE v1.2.5 was used to merge the high-quality paired reads, and each unique nucleotide sequence was defined as a clonotype. MiTCR v1.1 was used to align the clonotypes against IMGT TRBV, TRBD and TRBJ reference segments. Analysis was restricted to V-J combinations with a frequency above 0.0001, which covered roughly 99% of repertoires. A TCS score was defined as the ratio of F50 (clonal expansion) to E x V (chaos), with BLOSUM62-based TCRdist applied between CDR3 peptides within each V-J. Welch's t-statistics and random forest reduced roughly 540 V-J features to under 15, which were used in a naive Bayes classifier (R e1071). TCRdb handled the public reads itself, with Q25 trimming in fastp and clone calling in MiXCR, and kept productive beta chains. Each record represents a unique CDR3 protein, reported with the most common genes and DNA among its rows. The V and J calls were not made by the authors but by TCRdb's processing. Within this sample are approximately 400,000 distinct CDR3 sequences, with around 14% of them counted one time only. The biggest ten clones account for roughly 25% of the sample.

Looking up the germline V gene yields CDR1 MNHNS and CDR2 SASEGT. The CDR3 spans 15 residues, from the cysteine through the phenylalanine. The kept DNA is CDR3 alone, 45 bases in frame from the first base. V loses 2 bases of germline sequence and J loses 4 bases, and the interval between the two ends is 15 bases. Hyperthyroidism patients were newly diagnosed, had a disease duration of under 2 months, and were aged 18 to 65 years. Any patient with an uncontrolled infection, another autoimmune disease, pregnancy or lactation was excluded. Diagnoses were established on the basis of clinical symptoms, serum thyroxine and TRAb, thyroid ultrasound, and orbital computed tomography. Blood from progressor patients was drawn when they were first diagnosed with hyperthyroidism, before any ophthalmopathy symptoms appeared. PBMCs were isolated from about 9.2 ml of fresh peripheral blood by Ficoll-Paque density gradient centrifugation. Patients classed as progressors first received a Graves' hyperthyroidism diagnosis and then went on to develop ophthalmopathy during follow-up. Total RNA was extracted using Trizol reagent, and RNA quality was assessed on an Agilent 2100 Bioanalyzer.

General study outcomes and caveats: No statistical method was used to fix the sample size in advance, and group allocation was not hidden from the investigators. A model built on a 13 V-J signature distinguished ophthalmopathy from stable hyperthyroidism, reaching 85% to 90% sensitivity and approximately 81% specificity in cross-validation and 80%/75% in testing. Most expanded thyroid clonotypes (frequency above 0.001) were also found in blood, which suggests that blood repertoires may mirror thyroid immune responses. During validation, the model predicted progression to ophthalmopathy a median of about 5.9 months ahead of onset, with approximately 70% sensitivity and 72% to 80% specificity.

The rearrangement combines TRBV6-1 with TRBJ2-7, with the D gene possibly TRBD1 or TRBD2, each one fitting 6 bases. This clonotype originated in a woman younger than 35 with Graves' hyperthyroidism that later progressed to Graves' ophthalmopathy. Material: blood. The bases are TGTGCCAGCAGTGAACCGGGGGCTAGCGAGTACGAGCAGTACTTC. This encodes CASSEPGASEYEQYF.